The rows below give T cell receptor beta chains drawn from one sample of a study of blood T cell repertoires in COVID-19. Profiling relied on immunoSEQ multiplex PCR, and the TCRdb table lists in-frame clones only, not all of them. The sample has around 100,000 clones; roughly 84% are singletons. The specimen sequenced was peripheral blood. These receptors all stem from a middle-aged woman with acute or convalescent COVID-19. The CDR3 runs from the conserved cysteine through the conserved F or W. Fields, in order: clone size, J gene, V gene, D gene, CDR3 protein, CDR3 DNA. A D gene is named only where the DNA matches it firmly. The size field is filled for only some rows; it gives once, few, many or a size class.

abundance: NA; j_gene: TRBJ2-3; v_gene: TRBV30; d_gene: TRBD2; CDR3aa: CAWSVRSGGATDTQYF; CDR3nt: TGTGCCTGGAGTGTACGGAGCGGGGGAGCCACAGATACGCAGTATTTT
abundance: NA; j_gene: TRBJ2-7; v_gene: TRBV2; d_gene: TRBD1; CDR3aa: CASSTGTGGYEQYF; CDR3nt: TGTGCCAGCAGTACCGGGACAGGGGGCTACGAGCAGTACTTC
abundance: NA; j_gene: TRBJ2-7; v_gene: TRBV12-3/TRBV12-4; d_gene: TRBD1; CDR3aa: CASRGTGTYEQYF; CDR3nt: TGTGCCAGCAGGGGGACAGGTACCTACGAGCAGTACTTC
abundance: NA; j_gene: TRBJ1-2; v_gene: TRBV6-2/TRBV6-3; d_gene: NA; CDR3aa: CASSYFGGQGLNYGYTF; CDR3nt: TGTGCCAGCAGTTACTTCGGAGGTCAGGGGTTAAACTATGGCTACACCTTC
abundance: NA; j_gene: TRBJ2-7; v_gene: TRBV2; d_gene: NA; CDR3aa: CASSVQGTYEQYF; CDR3nt: TGTGCCAGCAGTGTGCAGGGAACCTACGAGCAGTACTTC
abundance: NA; j_gene: TRBJ2-3; v_gene: TRBV4-1; d_gene: TRBD1; CDR3aa: CASSQVMGTGHSDTQYF; CDR3nt: TGCGCCAGCAGCCAAGTCATGGGGACAGGGCATTCAGATACGCAGTATTTT
abundance: once; j_gene: TRBJ2-5; v_gene: TRBV7-3; d_gene: TRBD2; CDR3aa: CASSLNPPGLAGGNKTQYF; CDR3nt: TGTGCCAGCAGCTTAAACCCTCCGGGACTAGCGGGGGGGAATAAGACCCAGTACTTC
abundance: NA; j_gene: TRBJ1-5; v_gene: TRBV9; d_gene: NA; CDR3aa: CASSSRQEYQPQHF; CDR3nt: TGTGCCAGCAGCTCACGACAGGAATATCAGCCCCAGCATTTT
abundance: NA; j_gene: TRBJ2-5; v_gene: TRBV7-3; d_gene: NA; CDR3aa: CASSPGGAGETQYF; CDR3nt: TGTGCCAGCAGCCCCGGTGGGGCCGGGGAGACCCAGTACTTC
abundance: once; j_gene: TRBJ1-1; v_gene: TRBV5-4; d_gene: TRBD1; CDR3aa: CASSFQGGLEAFF; CDR3nt: TGTGCCAGCAGCTTTCAGGGGGGACTGGAAGCTTTCTTT
abundance: once; j_gene: TRBJ2-1; v_gene: TRBV3-1/TRBV3-2; d_gene: NA; CDR3aa: CASSQDRLAGSYNEQFF; CDR3nt: TGTGCCAGCAGCCAAGATAGACTGGCTGGCTCCTACAATGAGCAGTTCTTC
abundance: NA; j_gene: TRBJ2-7; v_gene: TRBV10-1; d_gene: TRBD1; CDR3aa: CASSERGTGGTYEQYF; CDR3nt: TGCGCCAGCAGTGAGCGGGGAACAGGGGGTACGTACGAGCAGTACTTC
abundance: NA; j_gene: TRBJ2-7; v_gene: TRBV10-2; d_gene: NA; CDR3aa: CASSQGSSYEQYF; CDR3nt: TGCGCCAGCAGTCAGGGGAGCTCCTACGAGCAGTACTTC
abundance: NA; j_gene: TRBJ2-3; v_gene: TRBV4-3; d_gene: NA; CDR3aa: CASSQEGLISSTDTQYF; CDR3nt: TGCGCCAGCAGCCAGGAGGGACTTATTTCAAGCACAGATACGCAGTATTTT
abundance: NA; j_gene: TRBJ2-7; v_gene: TRBV5-6; d_gene: TRBD2; CDR3aa: CASSSLGGRVYEQYF; CDR3nt: TGTGCCAGCAGCTCGTTGGGCGGGAGGGTGTACGAGCAGTACTTC
abundance: NA; j_gene: TRBJ1-2; v_gene: TRBV6-5; d_gene: NA; CDR3aa: CASSYPMGQSYGYTF; CDR3nt: TGTGCCAGCAGTTACCCCATGGGACAAAGCTATGGCTACACCTTC
abundance: NA; j_gene: TRBJ2-1; v_gene: TRBV11-2; d_gene: TRBD2; CDR3aa: CASSFGTSGNEQFF; CDR3nt: TGTGCCAGCAGCTTTGGGACTAGTGGCAATGAGCAGTTCTTC
abundance: NA; j_gene: TRBJ2-3; v_gene: TRBV19; d_gene: NA; CDR3aa: CASSRSTDTQYF; CDR3nt: TGTGCCAGTAGCAGGAGCACAGATACGCAGTATTTT
abundance: once; j_gene: TRBJ2-2; v_gene: TRBV12-5; d_gene: TRBD2; CDR3aa: CASGLVRDSGGTNTGELFF; CDR3nt: TGTGCTAGTGGTTTGGTACGCGATAGCGGGGGAACGAACACCGGGGAGCTGTTTTTT
abundance: NA; j_gene: TRBJ1-1; v_gene: TRBV6-1; d_gene: NA; CDR3aa: CASSRYPNTEAFF; CDR3nt: TGTGCCAGCAGCCGCTACCCCAACACTGAAGCTTTCTTT
abundance: NA; j_gene: TRBJ2-3; v_gene: TRBV3-1/TRBV3-2; d_gene: NA; CDR3aa: CASSLSRSSIRQNTQYF; CDR3nt: TGTGCCAGCTCCCTCTCCAGGTCCAGCATTCGCCAGAATACGCAGTATTTT
abundance: NA; j_gene: TRBJ2-3; v_gene: TRBV5-6; d_gene: TRBD2; CDR3aa: CASSLSGGGGADTQYF; CDR3nt: TGTGCCAGCAGCTTGAGCGGCGGGGGGGGCGCAGATACGCAGTATTTT
abundance: NA; j_gene: TRBJ2-7; v_gene: TRBV6-5; d_gene: NA; CDR3aa: CASRTGSSYEQYF; CDR3nt: TGTGCCAGCAGAACAGGGAGCTCCTACGAGCAGTACTTC
abundance: NA; j_gene: TRBJ1-1; v_gene: TRBV3-1/TRBV3-2; d_gene: NA; CDR3aa: CASSQGGGGNTEAFF; CDR3nt: TGTGCCAGCAGCCAGGGGGGTGGAGGGAACACTGAAGCTTTCTTT
abundance: few; j_gene: TRBJ2-1; v_gene: TRBV5-5; d_gene: TRBD1; CDR3aa: CASSLAVDRGGNEQFF; CDR3nt: TGTGCCAGCAGCTTGGCGGTGGACAGGGGGGGCAATGAGCAGTTCTTC
abundance: NA; j_gene: TRBJ2-5; v_gene: TRBV4-1; d_gene: NA; CDR3aa: CASSQDRGSKETQYF; CDR3nt: TGCGCCAGCAGCCAAGATCGGGGATCGAAAGAGACCCAGTACTTC
abundance: NA; j_gene: TRBJ2-5; v_gene: TRBV29-1; d_gene: TRBD1; CDR3aa: CSATGGQETQYF; CDR3nt: TGCAGCGCAACAGGGGGGCAAGAGACCCAGTACTTC
abundance: NA; j_gene: TRBJ2-5; v_gene: TRBV10-1; d_gene: TRBD1; CDR3aa: CASQQGLQETQYF; CDR3nt: TGCGCCAGTCAACAGGGGCTTCAAGAGACCCAGTACTTC
abundance: NA; j_gene: TRBJ2-3; v_gene: TRBV2; d_gene: TRBD2; CDR3aa: CASSELRGRVTQYF; CDR3nt: TGTGCCAGCAGTGAATTGCGGGGGAGAGTTACGCAGTATTTT
abundance: NA; j_gene: TRBJ2-7; v_gene: TRBV11-3; d_gene: TRBD2; CDR3aa: CASSPGGLSYEQYF; CDR3nt: TGTGCCAGCAGCCCGGGGGGACTCTCCTACGAGCAGTACTTC
abundance: NA; j_gene: TRBJ2-2; v_gene: TRBV6-2/TRBV6-3; d_gene: NA; CDR3aa: CASSYSGDATGELFF; CDR3nt: TGTGCCAGCAGTTACTCCGGGGATGCGACCGGGGAGCTGTTTTTT
abundance: NA; j_gene: TRBJ2-3; v_gene: TRBV5-1; d_gene: NA; CDR3aa: CASSKTGTSTDTQYF; CDR3nt: TGCGCCAGCAGCAAAACAGGAACTAGCACAGATACGCAGTATTTT
abundance: NA; j_gene: TRBJ2-5; v_gene: TRBV3-1/TRBV3-2; d_gene: NA; CDR3aa: CASSQEFGLSRAETQYF; CDR3nt: TGTGCCAGCAGCCAAGAGTTTGGACTAAGCAGGGCGGAGACCCAGTACTTC
abundance: NA; j_gene: TRBJ1-1; v_gene: TRBV23-1; d_gene: TRBD1; CDR3aa: CASSQTSLTGTVNTEAFF; CDR3nt: TGCGCCAGCAGCCAAACGTCTCTGACCGGGACAGTTAACACTGAAGCTTTCTTT
abundance: NA; j_gene: TRBJ2-1; v_gene: TRBV5-4; d_gene: NA; CDR3aa: CASSVRVTISYNEQFF; CDR3nt: TGTGCCAGCAGCGTGAGGGTTACTATCTCCTACAATGAGCAGTTCTTC
abundance: NA; j_gene: TRBJ2-7; v_gene: TRBV7-8; d_gene: NA; CDR3aa: CASSSTSDILSEQYF; CDR3nt: TGTGCCAGCAGCTCAACGTCGGACATTCTGAGCGAGCAGTACTTC
abundance: NA; j_gene: TRBJ2-5; v_gene: TRBV27; d_gene: TRBD1; CDR3aa: CASSSGQVQETQYF; CDR3nt: TGTGCCAGCAGTTCAGGACAGGTGCAAGAGACCCAGTACTTC
abundance: NA; j_gene: TRBJ2-7; v_gene: TRBV7-9; d_gene: NA; CDR3aa: CASSSQGAGVTSYEQYF; CDR3nt: TGTGCCAGCAGCTCTCAGGGGGCGGGGGTGACTTCCTACGAGCAGTACTTC
abundance: NA; j_gene: TRBJ1-2; v_gene: TRBV9; d_gene: NA; CDR3aa: CASSVALDSTLYGYTF; CDR3nt: TGTGCCAGCAGCGTAGCTCTCGACAGCACACTTTATGGCTACACCTTC
abundance: many; j_gene: TRBJ1-1; v_gene: TRBV6-2/TRBV6-3; d_gene: TRBD1; CDR3aa: CASSRTDRGRPEAFF; CDR3nt: TGTGCCAGCAGTCGAACCGACAGGGGGAGGCCTGAAGCTTTCTTT
abundance: NA; j_gene: TRBJ1-2; v_gene: TRBV6-5; d_gene: TRBD1; CDR3aa: CASSYGPNRGYGYTF; CDR3nt: TGTGCCAGCAGTTACGGCCCTAACAGGGGCTATGGCTACACCTTC
abundance: once; j_gene: TRBJ1-2; v_gene: TRBV18; d_gene: NA; CDR3aa: CASSPGVSLAYGYTF; CDR3nt: TGTGCCAGCTCACCCGGAGTCTCCCTCGCCTATGGCTACACCTTC
abundance: NA; j_gene: TRBJ2-3; v_gene: TRBV3-1/TRBV3-2; d_gene: NA; CDR3aa: CASSPPGASPLSTDTQYF; CDR3nt: TGTGCCAGCAGTCCCCCAGGGGCGTCCCCTCTTAGCACAGATACGCAGTATTTT
abundance: NA; j_gene: TRBJ2-1; v_gene: TRBV7-3; d_gene: NA; CDR3aa: CASSFQKSSYNEQFF; CDR3nt: TGTGCCAGCAGCTTCCAGAAAAGCTCCTACAATGAGCAGTTCTTC
abundance: NA; j_gene: TRBJ1-5; v_gene: TRBV19; d_gene: TRBD1; CDR3aa: CASRDPQGTNQPQHF; CDR3nt: TGTGCCAGTAGGGACCCACAGGGGACCAATCAGCCCCAGCATTTT
abundance: NA; j_gene: TRBJ2-3; v_gene: TRBV9; d_gene: TRBD2; CDR3aa: CASSVLAGGPTDTQYF; CDR3nt: TGTGCCAGCAGCGTACTAGCGGGGGGCCCCACAGATACGCAGTATTTT
abundance: NA; j_gene: TRBJ2-3; v_gene: TRBV6-6; d_gene: NA; CDR3aa: CASSYVTGEGGTQYF; CDR3nt: TGTGCCAGCAGTTACGTGACAGGGGAGGGAGGTACGCAGTATTTT
abundance: NA; j_gene: TRBJ1-2; v_gene: TRBV30; d_gene: TRBD1; CDR3aa: CAWTDRGLGYTF; CDR3nt: TGTGCCTGGACGGACAGGGGGCTAGGCTACACCTTC
abundance: few; j_gene: TRBJ1-5; v_gene: TRBV6-1; d_gene: NA; CDR3aa: CASSEEGLSNQPQHF; CDR3nt: TGTGCCAGCAGTGAAGAGGGGCTAAGCAATCAGCCCCAGCATTTT
abundance: NA; j_gene: TRBJ2-4; v_gene: TRBV19; d_gene: TRBD2; CDR3aa: CASSIGSGGAGNIQYF; CDR3nt: TGTGCCAGTAGTATCGGGAGCGGGGGGGCCGGAAACATTCAGTACTTC
abundance: NA; j_gene: TRBJ1-1; v_gene: TRBV7-9; d_gene: NA; CDR3aa: CASSLREDTEAFF; CDR3nt: TGTGCCAGCAGCTTACGTGAGGACACTGAAGCTTTCTTT
abundance: NA; j_gene: TRBJ1-2; v_gene: TRBV30; d_gene: NA; CDR3aa: CASGQGDNYGYTF; CDR3nt: TGTGCCTCAGGACAAGGTGACAACTATGGCTACACCTTC
abundance: NA; j_gene: TRBJ1-2; v_gene: TRBV24-1; d_gene: NA; CDR3aa: CATSDSTANYGYTF; CDR3nt: TGTGCCACCAGTGATTCTACAGCTAACTATGGCTACACCTTC
abundance: NA; j_gene: TRBJ2-7; v_gene: TRBV4-1; d_gene: NA; CDR3aa: CASSYSQGLSYEQYF; CDR3nt: TGCGCCAGCAGCTACTCACAGGGTTTGAGCTACGAGCAGTACTTC
abundance: NA; j_gene: TRBJ1-1; v_gene: TRBV6-5; d_gene: TRBD1; CDR3aa: CASYRGNTEAFF; CDR3nt: TGTGCCAGCTACAGGGGGAACACTGAAGCTTTCTTT
abundance: few; j_gene: TRBJ2-2; v_gene: TRBV6-2/TRBV6-3; d_gene: NA; CDR3aa: CASSFVTVNTGELFF; CDR3nt: TGTGCCAGCAGTTTCGTCACTGTTAACACCGGGGAGCTGTTTTTT
abundance: NA; j_gene: TRBJ2-7; v_gene: TRBV10-3; d_gene: TRBD1; CDR3aa: CAISGKQGAYEQYF; CDR3nt: TGTGCCATCAGTGGAAAACAGGGGGCCTACGAGCAGTACTTC
abundance: NA; j_gene: TRBJ1-1; v_gene: TRBV7-9; d_gene: TRBD1; CDR3aa: CASSLASGTGTNRAFF; CDR3nt: TGTGCCAGCAGCTTAGCGTCCGGGACAGGGACTAATAGAGCTTTCTTT